These 14 T cell receptor beta chains originate from one sample sequenced in a study of blood T cells in healthy people across ages. A second PCR of roughly 7 to 11 cycles used a sample-barcoded 5' primer and a J-beta primer mix. One entry per CDR3 protein results from TCRdb running MiXCR on the 5' RACE reads. The top ten clones hold roughly 3.7% of a sample with 1.5 million to 1.9 million distinct CDR3 sequences, less than 45% of them seen once. The sample was blood. These receptors all come from a woman aged 18-30 years in good health.

The chain has TRBV14 and TRBJ2-4; the D is unclear. V was pared by 1 base and J by 9 bases, with 10 bases between. Per germline, CDR1 SGHDN and CDR2 FVKESK. The CDR3 covers 13 residues. The CDR3, as DNA: TGTGCCAGCAGCCAAGGACTTCAGCGCATTCAGTACTTC. Translated: CASSQGLQRIQYF. The full variable domain, completed using reference TRBV14 and TRBJ2-4, is EAGVTQFPSHSVIEKGQTVTLRCDPISGHDNLYWYRRVMGKEIKFLLHFVKESKQDESGMPNNRFLAERTGGTYSTLKVQPAELEDSGVYFCASSQGLQRIQYFGAGTRLSVL.

In this sample, this clonotype turned up many times. The chain uses TRBV21-1 and TRBJ2-1. TRBV21-1 is recorded as a pseudogene. This CDR3 contains 16 residues. The chain's CDR3 is CASSNPRVSSYNEQFF. The CDR3 bases are TGTGCCAGCAGCAACCCTAGGGTTAGCTCCTACAATGAGCAGTTCTTC.

The chain employs TRBV12-3 or TRBV12-4 and TRBJ2-1; TRBD2 matches at 8 bases. This CDR3 region has 16 residues. Trimming at V came to 2 bases and at J to 1 base, leaving 4 bases not matched to a gene. The CDR3 sequence is CASSLYLAGSYNEQFF. DNA for the CDR3: TGTGCCAGCAGTTTATATCTAGCGGGTTCCTACAATGAGCAGTTCTTC.

The CDR3 reads CASSLERGTGTRNYGYTF. The CDR3 region has the DNA TGTGCCAGCAGCTTAGAGCGTGGGACAGGGACGCGCAACTATGGCTACACCTTC. The V and J genes are TRBV7-9 and TRBJ1-2; 9 bases line up with TRBD1. The CDR3 covers 18 residues. Germline V CDR1 and CDR2: SEHNR, FQNEAQ (reference sequence). V was clipped by 1 base and J by 2 bases; unmatched bases: 11.

This chain connects TRBV4-3 to TRBJ2-5; no clear D gene. There are 12 residues in the CDR3. Germline V gives CDR1 LGHNA, CDR2 YSLEER. Between the trimmed V and J ends, which lost 5 bases and 11 bases, there was a span of 15 bases. CDR3 region: CASSGPSNEQYF. The CDR3, as DNA: TGCGCCAGCAGCGGCCCAAGCAATGAGCAGTACTTC.

This clonotype was counted between two and nine times. V usage is TRBV12-3 or TRBV12-4 and J usage is TRBJ1-2; no clear D gene. The CDR3 has 13 residues. Trimming stripped 4 bases from V and 7 bases from J, with 13 bases between. The CDR3 region has the DNA TGTGCCAGCAGTTCCGGTGGAATTGGTGGCTACACCTTC. Translated: CASSSGGIGGYTF.

A word on this clonotype: A much larger clone lies one base from this, so it may be a read error. The chain uses TRBV11-2 and TRBJ2-3, with TRBD1 as a possible D gene (6 bases). Looked up from germline, CDR1 is SGHAT and CDR2 is FQNNGV. This CDR3 region has 16 residues. CDR3 in amino acids: CAGSLFPPGGTDTQYF. DNA for the CDR3: TGTGCCGGCAGCTTATTTCCGCCAGGGGGCACAGATACGCAGTATTTT.

This clonotype was observed a few times. V usage is TRBV20-1 and J usage is TRBJ2-3; a weak D match, TRBD1 (7 bases). The CDR3 covers 17 residues. Trimming removed 6 bases from V and 0 bases from J, with 22 bases in between. The germline CDR1 and CDR2 sequences are DFQATT and SNEGSKA (reference sequence). In DNA, the CDR3 is TGCAGTGCGTCGAGAAACAGGGGCGGGGTTAGCACAGATACGCAGTATTTT. Protein product: CSASRNRGGVSTDTQYF.

Regarding this clonotype: Its ends do not fully match the called genes, so a read error is possible. The V gene is TRBV6-2 or TRBV6-3, the J gene TRBJ2-3; TRBD1 or TRBD2 may be the D gene (5 bases each). Looked up from germline, CDR1 is MNHEY and CDR2 is SVGEGT. This CDR3 region has 15 residues. CDR3 region: CVSTPGRRLTDTQYF. The CDR3 nucleotides are TGTGTCAGCACACCGGGACGCCGGCTCACAGATACGCAGTATTTT.

This clonotype was seen a handful of times. The J gene is TRBJ2-7, the V gene TRBV5-1, with D tentatively TRBD2 (5 bases). V was clipped by 3 bases and J by 1 base, with 14 bases between them. CDR1 and CDR2 (germline): SGHRS, YFSETQ. The CDR3 covers 15 residues. The CDR3 region is CASSSAGAFSYEQYF. The CDR3 region has the DNA TGCGCCAGCAGCTCGGCGGGTGCATTTTCCTACGAGCAGTACTTC.

This clonotype was counted only a few times. The DNA for the CDR3 is TGCGCCAGCAGCCCCAGTAGCGCGGGAAACACCGGGGAGCTGTTTTTT. Its translation is CASSPSSAGNTGELFF. V and J are TRBV5-1 and TRBJ2-2; TRBD2 might be the D (6 bases). This CDR3 is built from 16 residues. With 4 bases removed from V and 2 bases from J, the gap between germline ends came to 15 bases. CDR1 SGHRS and CDR2 YFSETQ come from the germline V gene.

The chain links TRBV20-1 to TRBJ1-5; TRBD1 aligns across 7 bases. Germline V gives CDR1 DFQATT, CDR2 SNEGSKA (reference sequence). The CDR3 runs to 11 residues. Germline trimming cut 5 bases from V and 9 bases from J; bases unmatched to any gene: 4. The CDR3, as DNA: TGCAGTGCTCAAGGGGGCACGCCCCAGCATTTT. The encoded protein is CSAQGGTPQHF.

A remark on this clonotype: Germline is not matched at one junction end, which may reflect a read error. The rearrangement links TRBV7-9 to TRBJ1-1; TRBD1 aligns across 8 bases. Germline loops: CDR1 SEHNR, CDR2 FQNEAQ (reference sequence). This CDR3 spans 17 amino acids. CDR3 residues: CASSFPTGVARDTEVFF. In DNA form, the CDR3 reads TGTGCCAGCAGCTTCCCGACAGGGGTTGCTAGGGACACTGAAGTTTTCTTT.

V gene TRBV5-1 combines with J gene TRBJ2-5; no reliable D call. The CDR3 is 14 amino acids. Trimming left V 1 base short and J 3 bases short, with 10 bases between. Germline-derived CDR1 and CDR2 are SGHRS and YFSETQ. In DNA form, the CDR3 reads TGCGCCAGCAGCTTGACTATCTCGAAAGAGACCCAGTACTTC. This sequence encodes CASSLTISKETQYF.